Below are 19 T cell receptor beta chains sequenced from a single sample in a study of CD8+CD57+ T cells in acquired aplastic anemia. The template for TCR beta VDJ and CDR3 sequence profiling was genomic DNA. TCRdb reprocessed the reads with MiXCR, giving one entry per CDR3 protein. The sample has roughly 80,000 distinct CDR3 sequences, roughly two thirds seen once. Individuals selected for sequencing had exhibited CD8+CD57+ cell expansion on flow cytometry. Specimen: sorted CD4+, CD8+, or CD8+CD57+ T cells (not recorded which) from PBMCs. The receptors here all came from a human donor with aplastic anemia.

Only one count was recorded for this clonotype. This rearrangement joins TRBV24-1 to TRBJ2-1, with TRBD2 as a possible D gene (6 bases). CDR1 is KGHDR, CDR2 SFDVKD, per germline. CDR3 length: 16 residues. Between the trimmed V and J ends, which lost 7 bases and 2 bases, there was a span of 17 bases. CDR3 protein: CATRDNSGGPYNEQFF. The CDR3 DNA reads as TGTGCCACCAGGGACAATAGCGGAGGCCCCTACAATGAGCAGTTCTTC.

The V call is TRBV20-1, the J call TRBJ2-7; no reliable D call. V was trimmed by 1 base and J by 2 bases, leaving 9 bases between them. The CDR3 contains 13 residues. The V gene's germline CDR1 is DFQATT and CDR2 SNEGSKA (reference sequence). CDR3 loop: CSARGLSAYEQYF. For the CDR3, the DNA is TGCAGTGCTAGAGGGCTATCCGCCTACGAGCAGTACTTC.

There are many counts of this clonotype. This chain uses TRBV2 with TRBJ1-2, with 8 bases matching TRBD1. V gave up 6 bases and J gave up 0 bases; unmatched junction bases: 15. The CDR3 sequence is 18 residues long. The germline CDR1 and CDR2 sequences are SNHLY and FYNNEI. As DNA, the CDR3 is TGTGCCAGCAGGATCCCGGGACAGGCAACTATGGCTAACTATGGCTACACCTTC. It codes for CASRIPGQATMANYGYTF. The full variable domain, its missing parts supplied by reference TRBV2 and TRBJ1-2, is EPEVTQTPSHQVTQMGQEVILRCVPISNHLYFYWYRQILGQKVEFLVSFYNNEISEKSEIFDDQFSVERPDGSNFTLKIRSTKLEDSAMYFCASRIPGQATMANYGYTFGSGTRLTVV.

The chain has TRBV29-1 and TRBJ2-5; 8 bases map to TRBD2. CDR3 length: 13 amino acids. Per germline, CDR1 SQVTM and CDR2 ANQGSEA. V lost 4 bases, J lost 3 bases, and 4 bases stayed unmatched. CDR3 protein: CSVVLTSEETQYF. CDR3 nucleotide sequence: TGCAGCGTTGTCTTGACTAGCGAAGAGACCCAGTACTTC.

This chain links TRBV11-2 with TRBJ2-7, with D perhaps TRBD1 or TRBD2 (5 bases each). V lost 2 bases, J lost 6 bases, and 8 bases lay in between. This CDR3 contains 12 residues. Looked up from germline, CDR1 is SGHAT and CDR2 is FQNNGV. CDR3 bases: TGTGCCAGCAGCTTATCAGGGACCGAGCAGTACTTC. It codes for CASSLSGTEQYF.

This clonotype was observed a single time. This chain joins TRBV25-1 and TRBJ2-7, with 9 bases matching TRBD2. This CDR3 is built from 11 residues. Germline loops: CDR1 MGHDK, CDR2 SYGVNS. Written as DNA, the CDR3 is TGTTCCACTAGCGGGTCCTACGAGCAGTACTTC. Amino acid sequence: CSTSGSYEQYF.

The chain joins TRBV19 to TRBJ1-6; 8 bases are a match to TRBD1. Trimming cost V 2 bases and J 5 bases; bases outside gene matches: 2. The germline gives CDR1 LNHDA, CDR2 SQIVND (reference sequence). This CDR3 is 15 amino acids long. CDR3 DNA: TGTGCCAGTAGTATACCGGGACAGGATAATTCACCCCTCCACTTT. Its translation is CASSIPGQDNSPLHF.

The chain uses TRBV20-1 and TRBJ2-7; 11 nucleotides line up with TRBD2. This CDR3 is 14 amino acids long. Looked up from germline, CDR1 is DFQATT and CDR2 is SNEGSKA (reference sequence). Trimming removed 1 base from V and 3 bases from J; junction bases left unmatched: 2. Here the CDR3 reads CSARATSGGYEQYF. The CDR3 nucleotides read TGCAGTGCTAGAGCTACTAGCGGGGGCTACGAGCAGTACTTC.

The CDR3 nucleotides read TGTGCCAGCAGTTTACGGGATTCACCCCTCCACTTT. Protein sequence: CASSLRDSPLHF. The chain combines TRBV27 with TRBJ1-6, with D uncertain. The CDR3 spans 12 residues. Trimming pared 2 bases from V and 8 bases from J, leaving 4 bases between. Germline V gene sequence: CDR1 MNHEY, CDR2 SMNVEV (reference sequence).

The CDR3 spells CSAGNRGMKEETQYF. The CDR3 region has the DNA TGCAGTGCTGGGAACAGGGGTATGAAAGAAGAGACCCAGTACTTC. The rearrangement joins TRBV20-1 to TRBJ2-5; 7 positions agree with TRBD1. This CDR3 is 15 amino acids long. CDR1 is DFQATT and CDR2 is SNEGSKA in the germline V gene (reference sequence). Unmatched junction bases numbered 12, after V lost 5 bases and J lost 3 bases.

This rearrangement joins TRBV19 to TRBJ1-4; 7 bases are shared with TRBD1. The CDR3 length is 15 residues. CDR1 and CDR2 (germline): LNHDA, SQIVND (reference sequence). The V and J ends lost 2 bases and 8 bases, in that order; junction bases with no gene match: 8. The CDR3 DNA reads TGTGCCAGTAGTATACCCCGACAGGGCGGCGAAAAACTGTTTTTT. Encoded protein: CASSIPRQGGEKLFF.

The V call is TRBV20-1, the J call TRBJ2-1, with D possibly being TRBD1 (10 bases). The CDR3 covers 15 residues. V was trimmed by 3 bases and J by 8 bases, leaving 20 bases between them. From germline, CDR1 is DFQATT and CDR2 SNEGSKA (reference sequence). The DNA for the CDR3 is TGCAGTGCTAGCCGACTAGCGGACAGGGGGGATGAGCAGTTCTTC. Protein: CSASRLADRGDEQFF.

In its sample, this clonotype was seen a few times. The chain is built from TRBV24-1 and TRBJ1-1; D is unclear. The CDR3 spans 13 residues. The germline CDR1 and CDR2 sequences are KGHDR and SFDVKD. With 9 bases removed from V and 0 bases from J, the gap between germline ends came to 10 bases. CDR3 in amino acids: CATRHSLNTEAFF. The CDR3 DNA reads as TGTGCCACCCGACATAGTCTGAACACTGAAGCTTTCTTT.

V usage is TRBV19 and J usage is TRBJ1-4; the D gene is possibly TRBD1 (6 bases). Germline V lookup: CDR1 LNHDA, CDR2 SQIVND (reference sequence). V lost 4 bases to trimming and J lost 5 bases, with 14 bases between them. This CDR3 has 15 residues. CDR3 coding DNA: TGTGCCAGTAGTAAAGGCAGGGGCGCAAATGAAAAACTGTTTTTT. Translation: CASSKGRGANEKLFF.

The V and J genes are TRBV29-1 and TRBJ2-1; D call uncertain. The V and J ends lost 6 bases and 9 bases respectively, with 12 bases between them. CDR3 size: 11 residues. Germline V gene lookup returns CDR1 SQVTM and CDR2 ANQGSEA. CDR3 sequence reads: CSVGSYLEQFF. Written as DNA, the CDR3 is TGCAGCGTAGGGTCCTACCTTGAGCAGTTCTTC.

The J gene is TRBJ2-1, the V gene TRBV24-1; unclear D gene. V lost 5 bases to trimming and J lost 5 bases, with 18 bases between them. The V gene's germline CDR1 is KGHDR and CDR2 SFDVKD. The CDR3 runs 16 residues. The chain's CDR3 is CATSARGWYANNEQFF. Here the CDR3 DNA reads TGTGCCACCAGTGCCCGTGGGTGGTACGCGAACAATGAGCAGTTCTTC.

This clonotype occurred a few times. The chain uses TRBV29-1 and TRBJ2-5; maybe TRBD1 (6 bases). The germline V gene encodes CDR1 SQVTM and CDR2 ANQGSEA. The CDR3 extends over 13 amino acids. V lost 6 bases and J 1 base, leaving 12 bases between the germline ends. CDR3 loop: CSVCTDSQETQYF. The CDR3 coding sequence is TGCAGCGTGTGTACGGACAGCCAAGAGACCCAGTACTTC.

The chain recombines TRBV24-1 with TRBJ2-3, with 9 nucleotides matching TRBD2. Germline trimming cut 1 base from V and 4 bases from J; bases unmatched to any gene: 2. Germline CDR1 and CDR2: KGHDR and SFDVKD. This CDR3 is built from 15 residues. The CDR3 nucleotides read TGTGCCACCAGTGATTTCGGCGGGAGGGCAGATACGCAGTATTTT. Amino acids: CATSDFGGRADTQYF.

Comments on this clonotype: One end of the junction does not line up with germline, which may come from a read error. V gene TRBV4-2 combines with J gene TRBJ2-7; 8 bases agree with TRBD1. The CDR3 runs to 14 residues. The germline V gene encodes CDR1 LGHNA and CDR2 YNFKEQ. The CDR3 bases are TGTGCCAGCAGCCAAGGACAGGGGTCCTACGGGCAGTACTTC. Translating it yields CASSQGQGSYGQYF.